A single sample is the source of the 3 T cell receptor beta chains below, sequenced in a study of blood T cell repertoires in COVID-19. Clones were read by immunoSEQ multiplex PCR, and TCRdb kept only the in-frame ones, dropping some. The sample carries about 280,000 clones, roughly 88% recorded once. Sequenced sample: peripheral blood. These receptors were obtained from a man aged 18 to 30 with active or convalescent COVID-19.

This clone was seen once. V gene TRBV24-1 combines with J gene TRBJ2-7; TRBD2 aligns across 13 bases. V was pared by 4 bases and J by 0 bases, with 8 bases of the junction left unmatched. Per the germline V gene, CDR1 is KGHDR and CDR2 is SFDVKD. This CDR3 comprises 18 residues. This chain's CDR3 is CATSDLGLAGLSSYEQYF. The CDR3 coding sequence is TGTGCCACCAGTGACTTGGGACTAGCGGGATTAAGCTCCTACGAGCAGTACTTC.

The V call is TRBV7-6, the J call TRBJ1-5; D is possibly TRBD1 (5 bases). The CDR3 is 15 residues long. The germline gives CDR1 SGHVS, CDR2 FNYEAQ. Trimming took off 1 base at V and 2 bases at J, with 9 bases between the two ends. CDR3 amino acids: CASSLGQSGNQPQHF. The DNA of the CDR3 is TGTGCCAGCAGCTTAGGACAGTCTGGCAATCAGCCCCAGCATTTT.

The chain has TRBV5-1 and TRBJ1-4, with D perhaps matching TRBD1 (5 bases). The CDR3 sequence is 15 residues long. Germline V gives CDR1 SGHRS, CDR2 YFSETQ. V was pared by 0 bases and J by 4 bases, with 10 bases between. The CDR3 DNA follows: TGCGCCAGCAGCTTGGGGCAGGGTGGTAATGAAAAACTGTTTTTT. The encoded protein is CASSLGQGGNEKLFF. Full variable domain (missing parts from reference TRBV5-1 and TRBJ1-4): KAGVTQTPRYLIKTRGQQVTLSCSPISGHRSVSWYQQTPGQGLQFLFEYFSETQRNKGNFPGRFSGRQFSNSRSEMNVSTLELGDSALYLCASSLGQGGNEKLFFGSGTQLSVL.